The rows below give T cell receptor beta chains drawn from one sample of a study of blood T cell repertoires in COVID-19. Libraries were prepared by immunoSEQ multiplex PCR; TCRdb keeps only in-frame clonotypes and omits some of them. Seen here are approximately 47,000 clones, more than 80% observed once, and the top ten hold roughly 8.8%. The sample consisted of peripheral blood. These receptors originate from a man in his 60s with acute or convalescent COVID-19. Each CDR3 is given with its conserved first and last residue. D genes are given only for firm matches. Size is stated for part of the rows, as once, few or many counts, or as a class when the clone is expanded.

CDR3 length,V gene,clone size,D gene,J gene,CDR3 DNA,CDR3 protein
13,TRBV5-1,.,TRBD1,TRBJ1-2,TGCGCCAGCAGCTTAGGGACAGCCTATGGCTACACCTTC,CASSLGTAYGYTF
13,TRBV5-4,.,TRBD1,TRBJ2-3,TGTGCCAGCAGCTTGGCGGGGACAGGAGGGCAGTATTTT,CASSLAGTGGQYF
15,TRBV2,.,TRBD2,TRBJ2-2,TGTGCCAGCAGGAGACTAGCGGGGAACACCGGGGAGCTGTTTTTT,CASRRLAGNTGELFF
18,TRBV7-2,.,.,TRBJ2-4,TGTGCCAGCAGCTTAGGTCTTCAGGTGAATCTAGCCAAAAACATTCAGTACTTC,CASSLGLQVNLAKNIQYF
13,TRBV19,few,.,TRBJ1-2,TGTGCCAGTAGTATAGGAGGGTCCTATGGCTACACCTTC,CASSIGGSYGYTF
13,TRBV18,.,.,TRBJ1-1,TGTGCCAGCTCACCACCTGAGTGGACTGAAGCTTTCTTT,CASSPPEWTEAFF
13,TRBV30,once,TRBD1,TRBJ1-3,TGTGCCTGGAGTGAGACAGGGGGAAACACCATATATTTT,CAWSETGGNTIYF
15,TRBV7-2,.,.,TRBJ2-1,TGTGCCAGCAGCTTAGGGGGCCCAACCCGTCTAGAGCAGTTCTTC,CASSLGGPTRLEQFF
10,TRBV27,.,.,TRBJ2-7,TGTGCCGCGGGCCCCTACGAGCAGTACTTC,CAAGPYEQYF
14,TRBV2,.,.,TRBJ1-2,TGTGCCAGCAGTGAAGCCCAGGGTAACTATGGCTACACCTTC,CASSEAQGNYGYTF
15,TRBV18,.,.,TRBJ1-1,TGTGCCAGCTCATCATATCAGGGGAAGGGGACTGAAGCTTTCTTT,CASSSYQGKGTEAFF
15,TRBV9,.,TRBD1,TRBJ1-3,TGTGCCAGCAGCGTAGACCAGGGGGCAGGAAACACCATATATTTT,CASSVDQGAGNTIYF
16,TRBV5-1,.,TRBD1,TRBJ1-2,TGCGCCAGCGGGAGAGCCCACGGGACAGGGGAAGATGGCTACACCTTC,CASGRAHGTGEDGYTF
15,TRBV28,.,.,TRBJ2-7,TGTGCCAGCAGTTCCCCGATGACTTCCCTCGGGGAGCAGTACTTC,CASSSPMTSLGEQYF
12,TRBV25-1,.,.,TRBJ2-1,TGTGCCAGCAGTTTTTCGCAGGTGGAGCAGTTCTTC,CASSFSQVEQFF
17,TRBV3-1/TRBV3-2,.,.,TRBJ2-3,TGTGCCAGCAGCCAAGATCCTAGCCGGATTAGCACAGATACGCAGTATTTT,CASSQDPSRISTDTQYF
15,TRBV9,.,TRBD1,TRBJ2-4,TGTGCCAGCAGCCAGGGGGCAGGGGGCGAAAACATTCAGTACTTC,CASSQGAGGENIQYF
15,TRBV6-2/TRBV6-3,.,TRBD1,TRBJ2-5,TGTGCCAGCAGTACCCGGGACAGGGGGCAACAGACCCAGTACTTC,CASSTRDRGQQTQYF
15,TRBV4-2,.,.,TRBJ1-1,TGTGCCAGCAGCCAAGAACCAGGCGTGAACACTGAAGCTTTCTTT,CASSQEPGVNTEAFF
14,TRBV6-6,.,TRBD1,TRBJ1-2,TGTGCCAGCAATCGACAGGGGAGCTCGTATGGCTACACCTTC,CASNRQGSSYGYTF
14,TRBV3-1/TRBV3-2,.,.,TRBJ1-5,TGTGCCAGCAGCCAAGTAGTAAGCAATCAGCCCCAGCATTTT,CASSQVVSNQPQHF
12,TRBV7-2,.,.,TRBJ1-2,TGTGCCAGCAGCTTAGGGGGAGGTGGCTACACCTTC,CASSLGGGGYTF
16,TRBV25-1,.,.,TRBJ1-1,TGTGCCAGCAGTGGGGACCAGACTTTCCTACAGGGAAGTGCTTTCTTT,CASSGDQTFLQGSAFF
16,TRBV4-3,.,.,TRBJ1-5,TGCGCCAGCAGCCAAGGCCCGGGGTCGGTGAGTCAGCCCCAGCATTTT,CASSQGPGSVSQPQHF
14,TRBV5-1,.,TRBD1,TRBJ1-2,TGCGCCAGCAGCACCGGACAGGGTCAGTATGGCTACACCTTC,CASSTGQGQYGYTF
16,TRBV18,.,.,TRBJ1-3,TGTGCCAGCTCACTCCGAGCAGGGCAGATCGAAAACACCATATATTTT,CASSLRAGQIENTIYF
11,TRBV24-1,few,.,TRBJ2-7,TGTGCCACCAGTGCGAGGGCCGAGCAGTACTTC,CATSARAEQYF
14,TRBV7-2,.,.,TRBJ2-1,TGTGCCAGCAGCTTAGGAGCCCCCTACAATGAGCAGTTCTTC,CASSLGAPYNEQFF
14,TRBV9,.,TRBD1,TRBJ2-2,TGTGCCAGCAGCGCGACAGGGGGGACCGGGGAGCTGTTTTTT,CASSATGGTGELFF
12,TRBV30,.,.,TRBJ1-1,TGTGCCTGTCCGACCAGAGGGACTGAAGCTTTCTTT,CACPTRGTEAFF
16,TRBV19,.,.,TRBJ2-3,TGTGCCAGTAGTATAATCCCGGCAGGGAGCACAGATACGCAGTATTTT,CASSIIPAGSTDTQYF
14,TRBV12-5,.,TRBD1,TRBJ1-1,TGTGCTAGTGGTTTCGGACAGGGACCCACTGAAGCTTTCTTT,CASGFGQGPTEAFF
15,TRBV7-6,few,.,TRBJ1-1,TGTGCCAGCAGCTTGGGATCCTTCAGGGGCACTGAAGCTTTCTTT,CASSLGSFRGTEAFF
15,TRBV10-1,.,TRBD1,TRBJ2-7,TGCGCCAGCAGTGAGTCTAGGACAGGGGGCGACGAGCAGTACTTC,CASSESRTGGDEQYF
14,TRBV28,.,TRBD1,TRBJ1-5,TGTGCCGGACAGGGGGGCCCTAGCAATCAGCCCCAGCATTTT,CAGQGGPSNQPQHF
14,TRBV2,.,TRBD1,TRBJ1-5,TGTGCCAGCAGTGAAACAGGGGGAAGTCAGCCCCAGCATTTT,CASSETGGSQPQHF